These 10 T cell receptor beta chains share one sample of origin, sequenced in a study of T cells in Graves' hyperthyroidism and ophthalmopathy (dated by TCRdb to between 2018 and 2020). The protocol used for the library was multiplex PCR. Sequencing instrument: Illumina HiSeq 2000. The TCR beta CDR3 regions were amplified from the RNA transcripts. For the first round of RT-PCR on the TCR CDR3, the HTBI primer set was used together with the Qiagen OneStep RT-PCR kit. Starting from the raw public reads, TCRdb applied fastp trimming at Q25, assembled clones with MiXCR and retained in-frame beta chains. Rows merge per CDR3 protein into single entries with the most common DNA and genes. This sample gives hundreds of thousands of distinct CDR3 sequences in total; roughly 14% of them show up just once. Together, the top ten hold around 14% of the sample. Sequencing was carried out using blood. The receptors derive from a man younger than 35 with Graves' ophthalmopathy.

This clonotype came up many times. The rearrangement uses TRBV10-3 and TRBJ1-1, with TRBD1 identical over 7 bases. Losses at the gene ends were 6 bases for V and 1 base for J; bases not matched to a gene: 2. The CDR3 totals 13 residues. Germline V gene sequence: CDR1 ENHRY, CDR2 SYGVKD. CDR3 in amino acids: CAIRGTENTEAFF. Here the CDR3 DNA reads TGTGCCATCAGGGGGACAGAGAACACTGAAGCTTTCTTT.

The gene calls are TRBV10-3 and TRBJ2-1, with 10 positions matching TRBD1. CDR1 ENHRY and CDR2 SYGVKD come from the germline V gene. V lost 6 bases, J lost 9 bases, and 17 bases stayed unmatched. The CDR3 is 17 amino acids. The CDR3 DNA follows: TGTGCCATCAGACCCGGGACAGGGGCCCCTTGGGGCAGTGAGCAGTTCTTC. Translated: CAIRPGTGAPWGSEQFF.

The chain combines TRBV3-1 with TRBJ1-4; 8 positions match TRBD1. CDR1 LGHDT and CDR2 YNNKEL come from the germline V gene (reference sequence). V trimming: 5 bases; J trimming: 5 bases; junction bases outside the gene matches: 4. CDR3 length: 14 amino acids. The DNA for the CDR3 is TGTGCCAGCAGCTATCCAGGGGGCAATGAAAAACTGTTTTTT. Amino acids: CASSYPGGNEKLFF.

This clonotype was observed at least ten times. The V and J genes are TRBV2 and TRBJ1-6, with 7 bases aligning to TRBD1. Germline-derived CDR1 and CDR2 are SNHLY and FYNNEI. CDR3 length equals 14 residues. The V gene end was trimmed by 8 bases and the J gene end by 2 bases; junction bases not matched to a gene: 3. Here the CDR3 reads CASLGTAYNSPLHF. Here the CDR3 DNA reads TGTGCCAGCCTCGGGACAGCCTATAATTCACCCCTCCACTTT.

This clonotype was detected many times. The chain couples TRBV29-1 to TRBJ2-7, with D perhaps assigned TRBD1 or TRBD2 (5 bases each). Germline V gene lookup returns CDR1 SQVTM and CDR2 ANQGSEA. Between the trimmed V and J ends, which lost 2 bases and 0 bases, there was a span of 11 bases. The CDR3 spans 14 residues. The DNA for the CDR3 is TGCAGCGTTGAAACAGGAGGCCACTCCTACGAGCAGTACTTC. This codes for CSVETGGHSYEQYF.

Ten or more counts support this clonotype. The chain combines TRBV5-1 with TRBJ2-7, with unresolved D. The germline V gene encodes CDR1 SGHRS and CDR2 YFSETQ. This CDR3 has 12 residues. Trimming removed 4 bases at V and 4 bases at J, with 9 bases between. The CDR3 is CASSGDHYEQYF. In DNA form, the CDR3 reads TGCGCCAGCAGCGGGGATCATTACGAGCAGTACTTC. Variable domain in full (rest from reference TRBV5-1 and TRBJ2-7): KAGVTQTPRYLIKTRGQQVTLSCSPISGHRSVSWYQQTPGQGLQFLFEYFSETQRNKGNFPGRFSGRQFSNSRSEMNVSTLELGDSALYLCASSGDHYEQYFGPGTRLTVT.

This clonotype was detected many times. The chain uses TRBV2 and TRBJ2-7; D is uncertain. The germline V and J ends were trimmed by 3 bases and 3 bases, with 12 bases remaining between them. Germline V gene lookup returns CDR1 SNHLY and CDR2 FYNNEI. CDR3 size: 14 residues. The CDR3 DNA sequence: TGTGCCAGCAGTGACCGGGCGGTTAACTACGAGCAGTACTTC. This sequence encodes CASSDRAVNYEQYF.

This clonotype has a count of ten or more. The chain combines TRBV7-2 with TRBJ2-3; tentative D call: TRBD1 (5 bases). Looked up from germline, CDR1 is SGHTA and CDR2 is FQGNSA. The V end lost 2 bases, the J end lost 4 bases, and 16 bases lay between the germline ends. This CDR3 is built from 16 residues. The CDR3 sequence is CASSLFRGLSADTQYF. CDR3 sequence (DNA): TGTGCCAGCAGCTTATTTAGGGGCCTAAGTGCAGATACGCAGTATTTT.

This clonotype was counted many times. The chain has TRBV7-2 and TRBJ2-7, with D possibly matching TRBD1 (5 bases). The germline CDR1 and CDR2 sequences are SGHTA and FQGNSA. V shed 5 bases and J shed 5 bases, with 13 bases lying between them. CDR3 length: 13 residues. CDR3 nucleotide sequence: TGTGCCAGCAGCCGATACACAGGAAACGAGCAGTACTTC. Protein product: CASSRYTGNEQYF. The entire variable domain, with the rest obtained from reference TRBV7-2 and TRBJ2-7, is as follows: GAGVSQSPSNKVTEKGKDVELRCDPISGHTALYWYRQSLGQGLEFLIYFQGNSAPDKSGLPSDRFSAERTGGSVSTLTIQRTQQEDSAVYLCASSRYTGNEQYFGPGTRLTVT.

This clonotype is medium-sized by share. V gene TRBV2 combines with J gene TRBJ1-6; D gene uncertain. The CDR3 spans 18 residues. CDR1 is SNHLY and CDR2 is FYNNEI in the germline V gene. The ends were cut back, 3 bases at V and 1 base at J, with 16 bases in the middle. The CDR3: CASSDSAEVGSYNSPLHF. The CDR3 DNA is TGTGCCAGCAGTGACTCGGCCGAAGTGGGGTCCTATAATTCACCCCTCCACTTT.